This T cell receptor beta chain was documented in a study of blood T cell repertoires in COVID-19. Overall study context: COVID-19 samples from acute and convalescent phases originated in the United States, Italy and Spain. Sources were T cells, B-cell-depleted T cells, or PBMCs; the material itself was cDNA or gDNA.

Original data processing: Reference gene primer amplification gave nucleated cell count estimates. The data were produced by immunoSEQ multiplex PCR, yet TCRdb's version contains in-frame clones alone and is incomplete. The V and J calls and clone size are taken from that table; D and trimming were inferred from the DNA. The sample lists just over 150,000 clones, around 84% occurring once. This CDR3 has 17 amino acids. Between the trimmed V and J ends, which lost 3 bases and 3 bases, there was a span of 18 bases. Germline values: CDR1 SGHAT, CDR2 FQNNGV. The TCR comes from a woman in her fifties or sixties with acute or convalescent COVID-19. This chain connects TRBV11-2 to TRBJ2-4; tentative D call: TRBD1 (5 bases). The sequenced sample was peripheral blood. The CDR3: CASSFFRVDRFKNIQYF. CDR3 nucleotides: TGTGCCAGCAGCTTCTTCAGGGTGGATCGGTTCAAAAACATTCAGTACTTC.